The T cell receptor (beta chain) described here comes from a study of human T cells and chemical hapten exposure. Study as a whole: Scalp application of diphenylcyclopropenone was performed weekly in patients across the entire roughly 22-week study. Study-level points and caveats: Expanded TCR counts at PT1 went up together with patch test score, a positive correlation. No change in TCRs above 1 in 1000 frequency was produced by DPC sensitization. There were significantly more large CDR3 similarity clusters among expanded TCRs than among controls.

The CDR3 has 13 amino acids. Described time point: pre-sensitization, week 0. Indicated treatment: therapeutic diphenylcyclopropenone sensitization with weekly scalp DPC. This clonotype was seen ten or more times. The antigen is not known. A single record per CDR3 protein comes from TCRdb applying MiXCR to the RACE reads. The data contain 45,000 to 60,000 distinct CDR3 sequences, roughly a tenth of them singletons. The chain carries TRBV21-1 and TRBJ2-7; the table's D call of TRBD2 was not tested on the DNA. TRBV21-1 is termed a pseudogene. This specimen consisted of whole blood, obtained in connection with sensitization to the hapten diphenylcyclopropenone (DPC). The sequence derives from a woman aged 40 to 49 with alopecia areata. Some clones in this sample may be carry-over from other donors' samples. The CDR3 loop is CASTWDCSYEQYF. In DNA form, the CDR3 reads TGTGCCAGCACCTGGGACTGCTCCTACGAGCAGTACTTC.